A selection of T cell receptor beta chains follows, all from one sample in a study of CD4+ T cells in melanoma. TCRdb keeps only in-frame clones here, not all; method: immunoSEQ multiplex PCR. This table holds 20,000 to 25,000 clones, around 80% found once. Sequencing used cells from a culture (not recorded whether cultured in vitro). Receptors originate from a human donor with melanoma. CDR3s include the opening cysteine and the closing phenylalanine or tryptophan. The order of the fields is J gene, clone size, D gene, V gene, CDR3 protein, CDR3 DNA. A D gene is named only where the DNA matches it firmly. Clone size is not always given. Where it is, it says once, few, many or a class for expanded clones.

>TRBJ1-4|-|-|TRBV6-1
CASSRDAGQNEKLFF
TGTGCCAGCAGCCGGGACGCCGGACAAAATGAAAAACTGTTTTTT
>TRBJ2-7|-|TRBD2|TRBV11-2
CASSLGTQRGYEQYF
TGTGCCAGCAGCTTAGGTACCCAGCGGGGTTACGAGCAGTACTTC
>TRBJ2-5|-|-|TRBV7-8
CASSLARGLGTQYF
TGTGCCAGCAGCTTAGCGCGGGGCCTGGGGACCCAGTACTTC
>TRBJ2-1|-|TRBD2|TRBV7-4
CASMRKRGLFF
TGTGCCAGCATGCGGAAGCGGGGGCTGTTCTTC
>TRBJ1-1|-|-|TRBV7-6
CASSRFSSGNTEAFF
TGTGCCAGCAGCCGTTTCTCGTCCGGGAACACTGAAGCTTTCTTT
>TRBJ1-2|-|-|TRBV19
CASSILRLGYGYTF
TGTGCCAGTAGTATCCTGCGTCTGGGCTATGGCTACACCTTC
>TRBJ2-3|-|TRBD2|TRBV18
CASSPAPGLARVKTDTQYF
TGTGCCAGCTCACCCGCGCCCGGACTAGCGAGGGTGAAAACAGATACGCAGTATTTT
>TRBJ1-1|-|TRBD1|TRBV29-1
CSAYSGGTGVPTEAFF
TGCAGCGCCTACTCCGGTGGGACAGGGGTCCCCACTGAAGCTTTCTTT
>TRBJ1-3|few|TRBD1|TRBV5-1
CASSLWGQGNTIYF
TGCGCCAGCAGCTTGTGGGGACAGGGAAACACCATATATTTT
>TRBJ1-1|-|-|TRBV11-2
CASSSRGENTEAFF
TGTGCCAGCAGCTCAAGGGGCGAAAACACTGAAGCTTTCTTT
>TRBJ2-7|-|-|TRBV11-1
CASSFSQGPYEQYF
TGTGCCAGCAGCTTCAGTCAGGGGCCCTACGAGCAGTACTTC
>TRBJ1-2|-|-|TRBV7-8
CASSLDINYGYTF
TGTGCCAGCAGCTTAGATATTAACTATGGCTACACCTTC
>TRBJ1-2|-|-|TRBV5-4
CASSLPQVYSYTF
TGTGCCAGCAGCTTACCACAGGTTTATAGCTACACCTTC
>TRBJ2-7|-|-|TRBV29-1
CSVDASFDEQYF
TGCAGCGTTGACGCCAGTTTCGACGAGCAGTACTTC
>TRBJ2-3|-|TRBD2|TRBV11-2
CASSLSGGGGTDTQYF
TGTGCCAGCAGCTTATCTGGCGGGGGGGGCACAGATACGCAGTATTTT
>TRBJ2-3|once|TRBD2|TRBV19
CASSRTSGNTLDTQYF
TGTGCCAGTAGCCGGACTAGCGGAAATACTCTAGATACGCAGTATTTT
>TRBJ2-7|-|-|TRBV2
CAAEGDQTYEQYF
TGTGCCGCGGAGGGGGACCAGACCTACGAGCAGTACTTC
>TRBJ1-5|once|-|TRBV15
CALGGKGHPYSNQPQHF
TGCGCCCTTGGGGGAAAGGGGCACCCATATAGCAATCAGCCCCAGCATTTT
>TRBJ1-2|-|-|TRBV30
CAWGKAGVRGYTF
TGTGCCTGGGGTAAGGCAGGGGTGCGTGGCTACACCTTC
>TRBJ2-2|-|-|TRBV5-1
CASSSLSSGELFF
TGCGCCAGCAGCTCGCTCAGCTCCGGGGAGCTGTTTTTT
>TRBJ2-7|-|TRBD1|TRBV5-6
CASSLDRGRISYEQYF
TGTGCCAGCAGCTTGGACAGGGGGCGCATCTCCTACGAGCAGTACTTC
>TRBJ2-5|-|-|TRBV5-6
CASSPPSAETQYF
TGTGCCAGCAGCCCGCCATCAGCAGAGACCCAGTACTTC
>TRBJ1-6|-|-|TRBV9
CASSARRDSPLHF
TGTGCCAGCAGCGCACGCAGGGACTCACCCCTCCACTTT
>TRBJ1-1|-|TRBD1|TRBV6-1
CASSAFGTATEAFF
TGTGCCAGCAGCGCCTTCGGGACAGCCACTGAAGCTTTCTTT
>TRBJ1-1|-|-|TRBV5-1
CASSFGSGGEAFF
TGCGCCAGCAGCTTTGGATCGGGGGGAGAAGCTTTCTTT
>TRBJ2-3|-|TRBD2|TRBV18
CASSPTRGGADTQYF
TGTGCCAGCTCACCAACGCGGGGGGGGGCGGATACGCAGTATTTT
>TRBJ2-3|few|TRBD2|TRBV6-1
CASSDLAGFTDTQYF
TGTGCCAGCAGTGACCTAGCGGGGTTCACAGATACGCAGTATTTT
>TRBJ1-1|-|-|TRBV18
CASSSGSAGLAEAFF
TGTGCCAGCTCAAGCGGGTCCGCCGGCTTAGCTGAAGCTTTCTTT
>TRBJ2-1|-|TRBD2|TRBV27
CASSLRRGGSNEQFF
TGTGCCAGCAGTTTAAGGCGGGGGGGCAGCAATGAGCAGTTCTTC
>TRBJ2-1|-|TRBD2|TRBV20-1
CSAKNSGGSFF
TGCAGTGCTAAAAATAGCGGGGGCTCGTTCTTC
>TRBJ1-5|-|-|TRBV2
CASSEKTGSNQPQHF
TGTGCCAGCAGTGAAAAGACAGGTAGCAATCAGCCCCAGCATTTT
>TRBJ2-4|-|TRBD1|TRBV19
CASSKTGTNIQYF
TGTGCCAGTAGTAAGACAGGGACGAACATTCAGTACTTC
>TRBJ1-3|few|TRBD1|TRBV19
CASSTGQGARDTIYF
TGTGCCAGTAGTACCGGACAGGGGGCGCGGGACACCATATATTTT
>TRBJ1-2|few|-|TRBV6-6
CASSYQGDYGYTF
TGTGCCAGCAGTTATCAGGGTGACTATGGCTACACCTTC
>TRBJ2-7|-|-|TRBV5-1
CASSHAGQDEQYF
TGCGCCAGCAGCCATGCAGGCCAGGACGAGCAGTACTTC
>TRBJ2-1|few|TRBD1|TRBV10-3
CAISAQGKVNEQFF
TGTGCCATCAGTGCACAGGGGAAGGTGAATGAGCAGTTCTTC
>TRBJ2-7|-|-|TRBV13
CASSLKSEQYF
TGTGCCAGCAGCCTTAAATCCGAGCAGTACTTC
>TRBJ1-1|-|TRBD1|TRBV20-1
CSAEGQGSAFF
TGCAGTGCGGAAGGACAGGGGAGCGCTTTCTTT
>TRBJ1-1|few|-|TRBV7-9
CASMRNTEAFF
TGTGCCTCGATGCGGAACACTGAAGCTTTCTTT
>TRBJ1-1|few|-|TRBV7-9
CASSSNSWLKVRTEAFF
TGTGCCAGCAGCTCCAATAGCTGGTTAAAGGTGCGGACTGAAGCTTTCTTT
>TRBJ1-2|-|TRBD1|TRBV5-1
CASSLAGQGTSDYTF
TGCGCCAGCAGCTTGGCAGGACAGGGTACCTCTGACTACACCTTC
>TRBJ1-2|-|-|TRBV5-5
CASSLAADNYGYTF
TGTGCCAGCAGCTTGGCGGCGGATAACTATGGCTACACCTTC
>TRBJ1-1|-|-|TRBV5-1
CASSLPGPNTEAFF
TGCGCCAGCAGCTTGCCGGGCCCGAACACTGAAGCTTTCTTT
>TRBJ1-2|-|-|TRBV11-2
CASSPGQSYGYTF
TGTGCCAGCAGCCCCGGACAGAGCTATGGCTACACCTTC